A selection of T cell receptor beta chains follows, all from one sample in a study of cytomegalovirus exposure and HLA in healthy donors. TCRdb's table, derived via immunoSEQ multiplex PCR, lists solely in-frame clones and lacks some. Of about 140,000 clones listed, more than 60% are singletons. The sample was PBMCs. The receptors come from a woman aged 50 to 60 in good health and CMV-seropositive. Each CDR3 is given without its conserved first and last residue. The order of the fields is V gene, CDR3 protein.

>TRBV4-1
ASSQLAGTSGNEQF
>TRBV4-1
ASSQVRQGAGGYT
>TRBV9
ASSGTGFTEAF
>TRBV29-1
SVRDRGRDTQY
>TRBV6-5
ASSYSIGGFNTEAF
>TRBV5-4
ASSLGNRAEAF
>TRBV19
ASSLTRTGVRQPQH
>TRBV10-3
AISESRLSSYEQY
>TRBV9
ASSALPAGEQY
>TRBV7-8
ASSSVFIAGGPRF
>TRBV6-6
ASSSGWTGGNQPQH
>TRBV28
ASYGTRVMNTEAF
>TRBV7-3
ASSLTYTDTQY
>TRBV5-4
ASSSLAGSSYNEQF
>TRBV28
ASSSLQEGVQETQY
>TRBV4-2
ASSQVGGGVTY
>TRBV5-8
ASSTHRDRDSDTQY
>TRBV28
ASSSGGQGGQPQH
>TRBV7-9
ASTYRGKESPLH
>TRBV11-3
ASSFQGGETQY
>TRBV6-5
ASSYPAEGGEQY